This T cell receptor beta chain emerged from a study of cytomegalovirus exposure and HLA in healthy donors. Overall study context: T cells numbering about 180 million yielded approximately 120 million unique TCR beta sequences in an earlier analysis.

This clone was seen only a few times. With V trimmed by 2 bases and J by 6 bases, 2 bases remained unmatched. From germline, CDR1 is MNHEY and CDR2 SVGAGI. The CDR3 is made up of 14 amino acids. Primers for the PCR totalled 60 Vbeta and 13 Jbeta. TCRdb's copy holds only in-frame clones and misses some; the assay was immunoSEQ multiplex PCR. The sample records 150,000 to 200,000 clones, around three quarters being singletons. This sequence was found in a male donor in good health and CMV-seronegative. The sequencing input was PBMCs. This chain connects TRBV6-5 to TRBJ1-4, with 8 bases identical to TRBD1. The CDR3 reads CASSYTGGYEKLFF. The CDR3 region has the DNA TGTGCCAGCAGTTACACAGGGGGGTATGAAAAACTGTTTTTT.